The present T cell receptor beta chain was sequenced within a study of blood T cell repertoires in COVID-19. Turning to the study itself: Italy, Spain and the United States were the sources of the convalescent and acute COVID-19 samples. PBMCs, B-cell-depleted T cells, or T cells provided the cDNA or gDNA that made up the material.

Trimming took 0 bases from V and 0 from J; bases not matched to a gene: 2. Per the germline V gene, CDR1 is SGDLS and CDR2 is YYNGEE. The CDR3 is 15 residues long. In the source study's methods: Amplification with reference gene primers provided the estimates of nucleated cell counts. TCRdb keeps only in-frame clones here, not all; method: immunoSEQ multiplex PCR. Clone size and V and J calls were adopted from that table, with D and trimming inferred from the DNA. The data contain about 170,000 clones, approximately 90% of them singletons. V is TRBV9 and J is TRBJ2-5; 7 nucleotides align to TRBD2. The sequencing sample was made of peripheral blood. The source of this sequence is a man aged 45-65 years with acute or convalescent COVID-19. The CDR3 nucleotides are TGTGCCAGCAGCGTAGGGGGGACTAACCAAGAGACCCAGTACTTC. As protein: CASSVGGTNQETQYF.